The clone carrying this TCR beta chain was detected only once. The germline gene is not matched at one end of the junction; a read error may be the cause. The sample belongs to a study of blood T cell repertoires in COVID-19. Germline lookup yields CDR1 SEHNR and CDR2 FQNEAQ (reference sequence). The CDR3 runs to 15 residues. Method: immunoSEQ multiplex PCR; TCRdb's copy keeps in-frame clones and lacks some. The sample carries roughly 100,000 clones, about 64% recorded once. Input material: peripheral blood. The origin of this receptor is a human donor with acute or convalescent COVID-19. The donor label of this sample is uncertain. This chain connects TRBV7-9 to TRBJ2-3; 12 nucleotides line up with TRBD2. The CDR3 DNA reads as TGTGCCAGCAGCCTAGCGGGGGGGCGGGAAGATACGCAGTATTTT. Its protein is CASSLAGGREDTQYF.